This T cell receptor (beta chain) was identified during a study of T cells in tumors after PD-1 blockade (dated by TCRdb to the late 2010s). Regarding the complete study: Patients were excluded if they had prior checkpoint blockade, use of systemic immunosuppressants, or recent radiotherapy or other anti-cancer therapy within 4 weeks. While on anti-PD-1 treatment, some of the patients also continued taking daily vismodegib 150 mg. Bulk TCR sequencing was performed on about 10 peripheral blood samples from a handful of patients to compare blood and tumor clonotypes. Patients were treated with either pembrolizumab 200 mg every 3 weeks or cemiplimab 350 mg every 2 weeks. Using site-matched tumors from BCC or SCC patients sampled before and after anti-PD-1 therapy, the study carried out paired single-cell RNA and TCR sequencing. On average, peripheral blood samples had more than 90,000 TCR templates (range roughly 22,000-260,000) and 35,000 to 45,000 unique clonotypes. Clinical response was assessed using RECIST version 1.1. Results the study describes overall, beyond this receptor: About 39% of tumor TCR clonotypes were found in blood, and some novel exhausted tumor clones appeared in pre-treatment blood, suggesting peripheral recruitment. Where the novel T cell clones came from was not determined, and possible sources could include lymphoid organs or rare unexpanded clones inside the tumor or in the tumor periphery.

CDR1 DFQATT and CDR2 SNEGSKA are derived from the germline V gene (reference sequence). The CDR3, cysteine through phenylalanine, is 14 amino acids long. Here the CDR3 DNA is all that survives: 42 bases in frame from base 1. V lost 3 bases and J lost 0 bases; the stretch between them is 12 bases long. The time point tag for this specimen amounts to: before anti-PD-1 therapy. For bulk TCRbeta sequencing, genomic DNA was extracted from tumor biopsies or peripheral blood, and input amounts ranged from about 600 ng to 6,004 ng. Every patient had histologically proven advanced or metastatic basal or squamous cell carcinoma and was a poor candidate for surgical resection. Of the ten or so patients making up the basal cell carcinoma cohort, 8 underwent bulk tumor TCR sequencing. The immunoSEQ platform was used for deep TCRbeta sequencing. The paper's data handling went like this. Only productive rearrangements were exported from the immunoSEQ Analyzer for downstream analysis. Bulk TCRbeta clonotypes were assigned T cell phenotypes by matching to single-cell RNA+TCR-seq clones sharing the same TCRbeta sequence. Using bulk TCR sequencing data, clone enrichment in tumor was calculated by dividing a clone's tumor frequency by the same clone's PBMC frequency. TCRs were sorted with GLIPH into specificity groups, meaning clusters of distinct TCRs that share CDR3 motifs and likely recognize common antigens. TCRdb's version of the immuneACCESS table is confined to in-frame rearrangements and falls short of the full clone set. An unresolved V gene accounts for under half of the shortfall where checked; the remainder is of unknown origin. V and J calls and clone size follow that table, whereas D and trimming were derived from the DNA. This sample holds 32,000 or so clones; about three quarters were observed only once. Approximately 38% of the sample is in the top ten clones.

On this clone: Its antigen remains unidentified. Base quality data are lacking; no much larger clone is found one base away.

The chain links TRBV20-1 with TRBJ2-7; 6 matching bases give a weak D call of TRBD2. This TCR came from a human donor with basal cell carcinoma. The sequencing here drew on PBMCs, taken before anti-PD-1 treatment. The sequenced DNA is TGCAGTGCTAGTGTCGGGAGAGCCTCCTACGAGCAGTACTTC. The encoded protein is CSASVGRASYEQYF.